The present T cell receptor (beta chain) was sequenced within a study of shared clonotypes between healthy human individuals. Sequencing used immunoSEQ multiplex PCR; TCRdb keeps in-frame clones, though not all of them. Among more than 2 million clones listed, around 93% were seen once. Terminally differentiated effector memory CD45RA+ cells were excluded by CCR7 positive selection of CD45RO-negative cells. V dropped 3 bases and J dropped 8 bases, with 8 bases sitting between them. Germline-derived CDR1 and CDR2 are SQVTM and ANQGSEA. The CDR3 length is 11 residues. This chain uses TRBV29-1 with TRBJ2-1; possibly TRBD2 for D (5 bases). The clonotype comes from a man aged 18-30 years in good health. Some clones in this sample may be carry-over from other donors' samples. The sample comprised naive CD8+ T cells from PBMCs. The CDR3: CSVDERYEQFF. CDR3 coding DNA: TGCAGCGTTGATGAGCGGTATGAGCAGTTCTTC.